Listed here are 25 T cell receptor beta chains from one sample, sequenced in a study of blood T cell repertoires in COVID-19. Generated by immunoSEQ multiplex PCR, the TCRdb table keeps only in-frame clones and is missing some. The top ten hold 3% to 4% of the sample, which has some 200,000 clones, about 86% seen once. The specimen was peripheral blood. These receptors originate from a man in his late teens or twenties with active or convalescent COVID-19.

This chain joins TRBV19 and TRBJ2-3, with 10 bases that match TRBD2. The germline CDR1 and CDR2 sequences are LNHDA and SQIVND (reference sequence). The CDR3 length is 15 residues. V shed 7 bases and J 4 bases; nucleotides not matched to a gene: 8. DNA of the CDR3: TGTGCCAGTAAGGCGACTAGCGGGTACTCAGATACGCAGTATTTT. This gives the protein CASKATSGYSDTQYF.

The rearrangement uses TRBV6-2 or TRBV6-3 and TRBJ2-7, with no clear D. The V gene's germline CDR1 is MNHEY and CDR2 SVGEGT. Trimming pared 2 bases from V and 3 bases from J, leaving 14 bases between. The length of the CDR3 is 15 residues. The CDR3 DNA reads TGTGCCAGCAGTTACCGGTCCGTATCCCGCTACGAGCAGTACTTC. Residues: CASSYRSVSRYEQYF.

V is TRBV5-5 and J is TRBJ2-7; 10 bases are a match to TRBD2. The CDR3 has 15 amino acids. Trimming took 4 bases from V and 0 from J; bases not matched to a gene: 4. Germline CDR1 SGHKS, CDR2 YYEKEE (reference sequence). The DNA of the CDR3 is TGTGCCAGCAGCGACGGGACTAGCGCCTCCTACGAGCAGTACTTC. This codes for CASSDGTSASYEQYF.

V is TRBV15 and J is TRBJ2-1; 13 positions agree with TRBD2. CDR3 length equals 16 residues. CDR1 LNHNV and CDR2 YYDKDF come from the germline V gene (reference sequence). V shed 5 bases and J 7 bases; nucleotides not matched to a gene: 8. CDR3: CATSGGTSGNGNEQFF. The CDR3, as DNA: TGTGCCACCAGCGGCGGGACTAGCGGGAATGGGAATGAGCAGTTCTTC. Full variable domain (rest looked up from reference TRBV15 and TRBJ2-1): DAMVIQNPRYQVTQFGKPVTLSCSQTLNHNVMYWYQQKSSQAPKLLFHYYDKDFNNEADTPDNFQSRRPNTSFCFLDIRSPGLGDTAMYLCATSGGTSGNGNEQFFGPGTRLTVL.

V usage is TRBV20-1 and J usage is TRBJ1-4; D unresolved. Germline CDR1 is DFQATT and CDR2 is SNEGSKA (reference sequence). The V end was cut by 5 bases, the J end by 11 bases, with 12 bases between. This CDR3 region has 11 residues. The chain's CDR3 is CSAPMGQKLFF. The CDR3 nucleotides are TGCAGTGCTCCTATGGGCCAGAAACTGTTTTTT.

This clone was detected only a few times. Other DNA sequences of this sample code for an identical CDR3. The CDR3 sequence: CASSSQGYNEQFF. The CDR3 DNA reads as TGTGCCAGCAGCTCCCAGGGATACAATGAGCAGTTCTTC. The V call is TRBV11-3, the J call TRBJ2-1; the D gene is possibly TRBD1 (5 bases). V was pared by 4 bases and J by 4 bases, with 8 bases between. The CDR3 length is 13 residues. CDR1 and CDR2 (germline): SGHNT, YENEEA.

The gene calls are TRBV6-4 and TRBJ1-2; 7 nucleotides line up with TRBD1. CDR3 length: 15 residues. Germline assignment: CDR1 MRHNA and CDR2 SNTAGT. Germline trimming cut 5 bases from V and 2 bases from J; bases unmatched to any gene: 8. DNA for the CDR3: TGTGCCAGCAGTCCCACAGGGGACTTAAACTATGGCTACACCTTC. It is translated as CASSPTGDLNYGYTF.

V gene TRBV11-2 combines with J gene TRBJ2-7; the D is unclear. The CDR3 covers 11 residues. Germline assignment: CDR1 SGHAT and CDR2 FQNNGV. V gave up 6 bases and J gave up 4 bases, with 7 bases separating them. The CDR3 DNA reads as TGTGCCAGCAGTAGAAAGTACGAGCAGTACGTC. Amino acid sequence: CASSRKYEQYV.

CDR3 coding DNA: TGTGCCAGTAGTCCTAGGACTAGCTCCTACGAGCAGTACTTC. This sequence encodes CASSPRTSSYEQYF. V and J are TRBV19 and TRBJ2-7; 7 nucleotides align to TRBD2. The CDR3 spans 14 residues. J was trimmed by 0 bases and V by 5 bases; bases with no gene match: 4. Germline CDR1 and CDR2: LNHDA and SQIVND (reference sequence).

The table lists this clone with a count of one. V is TRBV28 and J is TRBJ1-1; perhaps TRBD1 as D (5 bases). The CDR3 covers 15 residues. V gave up 4 bases and J gave up 3 bases, with 15 bases separating them. The germline gives CDR1 MDHEN, CDR2 SYDVKM. The CDR3 spells CASSSPGFADTEAFF. The DNA of the CDR3 is TGTGCCAGCAGTTCCCCAGGGTTTGCGGACACTGAAGCTTTCTTT.

This chain connects TRBV15 to TRBJ1-6; maybe TRBD1 (5 bases). Germline V gene data show CDR1 as LNHNV and CDR2 as YYDKDF (reference sequence). CDR3 length equals 14 residues. The V gene lost 5 bases and the J gene lost 8 bases, with 13 bases spanning the gap. The CDR3 sequence is CATSLNTGDSPLHF. The CDR3 region has the DNA TGTGCCACCAGCCTCAACACGGGGGATTCACCCCTCCACTTT.

The V and J genes are TRBV2 and TRBJ2-7; a possible D gene is TRBD2 (5 bases). CDR1 and CDR2 from the germline V gene are SNHLY and FYNNEI. This CDR3 comprises 14 residues. V gave up 3 bases and J gave up 0 bases, with 9 bases separating them. CDR3 nucleotides: TGTGCCAGCAGTGATGGGGAGTTCTCCTACGAGCAGTACTTC. Amino acids: CASSDGEFSYEQYF. Based on the CDR3 plus reference TRBV2 and TRBJ2-7, the full variable domain is EPEVTQTPSHQVTQMGQEVILRCVPISNHLYFYWYRQILGQKVEFLVSFYNNEISEKSEIFDDQFSVERPDGSNFTLKIRSTKLEDSAMYFCASSDGEFSYEQYFGPGTRLTVT.

The chain links TRBV28 to TRBJ1-1; D gene uncertain. Germline lookup yields CDR1 MDHEN and CDR2 SYDVKM. Trimming removed 5 bases at V and 3 bases at J, with 13 bases between. The CDR3 sequence is 14 residues long. In DNA form, the CDR3 reads TGTGCCAGCAGTCTCGCGTATCGAGACACTGAAGCTTTCTTT. Its protein product is CASSLAYRDTEAFF.

The chain joins TRBV19 to TRBJ1-1, with D unclear. CDR1 and CDR2 (germline): LNHDA, SQIVND (reference sequence). The CDR3 has 15 amino acids. With 3 bases removed from V and 0 bases from J, the gap between germline ends came to 11 bases. The CDR3 loop reads CASSILGVMNTEAFF. The CDR3 DNA follows: TGTGCCAGTAGTATTTTGGGCGTAATGAACACTGAAGCTTTCTTT. The full variable domain, completed using reference TRBV19 and TRBJ1-1, is DGGITQSPKYLFRKEGQNVTLSCEQNLNHDAMYWYRQDPGQGLRLIYYSQIVNDFQKGDIAEGYSVSREKKESFPLTVTSAQKNPTAFYLCASSILGVMNTEAFFGQGTRLTVV.

The chain joins TRBV5-1 to TRBJ1-4; TRBD1 matches at 8 bases. Per germline, CDR1 SGHRS and CDR2 YFSETQ. After removal of 4 bases from V and 2 bases from J, the junction contained 13 bases not matched to a gene. CDR3 size: 18 residues. As DNA, the CDR3 is TGCGCCAGCAGCCGGGGGGCAGGGGGCGAAGTGACTAATGAAAAACTGTTTTTT. It is translated as CASSRGAGGEVTNEKLFF.

V gene TRBV30 combines with J gene TRBJ2-1; TRBD2 matches at 7 bases. V lost 3 bases and J lost 4; bases outside the gene matches: 12. CDR1 and CDR2 from the germline V gene are GTSNPN and SVGIG (reference sequence). CDR3 size: 16 residues. This CDR3 reads CAWRILQRDLYNEQFF. The CDR3, as DNA: TGTGCCTGGAGAATCCTCCAGCGGGACCTATACAATGAGCAGTTCTTC.

This clone was found once. The chain joins TRBV3-1 (or the pseudogene TRBV3-2) to TRBJ2-7; D is perhaps TRBD2 (6 bases). CDR1 and CDR2 from the germline V gene are LGHDT and YNNKEL (reference sequence). The CDR3 covers 13 residues. Trimming removed 4 bases at V and 3 bases at J, with 10 bases between. The CDR3 DNA reads as TGTGCCAGCAGCCCCCCGCGGGGCTACGAGCAGTACTTC. Translating gives CASSPPRGYEQYF.

The rearrangement uses TRBV9 and TRBJ2-1, with 9 bases that match TRBD2. From germline, CDR1 is SGDLS and CDR2 YYNGEE. With 4 bases clipped from V and 0 bases from J, the junction kept 5 bases outside the gene matches. The CDR3 is 16 residues long. CDR3 in amino acids: CASSTLSGSSYNEQFF. Written as DNA, the CDR3 is TGTGCCAGCAGCACTCTTAGCGGGAGCTCCTACAATGAGCAGTTCTTC.

J is TRBJ2-1 and V is TRBV7-3; 8 bases align to TRBD2. The CDR3 is made up of 15 amino acids. The trim removed 0 bases at V and 8 bases at J, leaving 6 bases unmatched. The germline V gene has CDR1 SGHTA and CDR2 FQGTGA. CDR3 DNA: TGTGCCAGCAGCTTAACGGCGGCTAGCGGGTATGAGCAGTTCTTC. It is translated as CASSLTAASGYEQFF.

The chain employs TRBV6-8 and TRBJ2-3, with 7 positions matching TRBD1. CDR3 size: 18 residues. The V gene end was trimmed by 0 bases and the J gene end by 2 bases; junction bases not matched to a gene: 11. Germline lookup yields CDR1 MNHGY and CDR2 SAAAGT. The CDR3 DNA follows: TGTGCCAGCAGTTACTCGATTTCAGGACAGGAGAACACAGATACGCAGTATTTT. Its protein is CASSYSISGQENTDTQYF.

The chain joins TRBV7-9 to TRBJ2-1; the D is unclear. Germline lookup yields CDR1 SEHNR and CDR2 FQNEAQ (reference sequence). CDR3 length equals 13 residues. Trimming pared 0 bases from V and 10 bases from J, leaving 10 bases between. DNA of the CDR3: TGTGCCAGCAGCTTAGCAGGCGGATTAGAGCAGTTCTTC. Protein sequence: CASSLAGGLEQFF.

This clone has just a few counts. The rearrangement links TRBV5-1 to TRBJ1-2; TRBD1 aligns across 8 bases. There are 14 residues in the CDR3. Germline trimming cut 5 bases from V and 6 bases from J; bases unmatched to any gene: 9. The V gene's germline CDR1 is SGHRS and CDR2 YFSETQ. The CDR3 region has the DNA TGCGCCAGCAGACCGGACACAGGGGGAAATGGCTACACCTTC. This translates into CASRPDTGGNGYTF.

This sequence joins TRBV11-3 and TRBJ2-1; weak D call: TRBD2 (6 bases). Germline loops: CDR1 SGHNT, CDR2 YENEEA. This CDR3 has 13 residues. V lost 3 bases, J lost 10 bases, and 13 bases lay in between. CDR3 amino acids: CASSFSSVGEQFF. The CDR3 DNA is TGTGCCAGCAGCTTTTCTAGCGTTGGCGAGCAGTTCTTC.

The CDR3 DNA follows: TGTGCCACCAGTATTCGGTCCACAGATACGCAGTATTTT. Translated: CATSIRSTDTQYF. This chain links TRBV24-1 with TRBJ2-3; D unresolved. V lost 6 bases and J lost 2, with 8 bases in between. Per the germline V gene, CDR1 is KGHDR and CDR2 is SFDVKD. The CDR3 has 13 amino acids.

The CDR3 DNA sequence: TGCGCCAGCAGCCAAGGTTCTAGTGGATACAATGAGCAGTTCTTC. Translating gives CASSQGSSGYNEQFF. V usage is TRBV4-3 and J usage is TRBJ2-1; D not resolved. The V gene lost 1 base and the J gene lost 4 bases, with 11 bases spanning the gap. Germline values: CDR1 LGHNA, CDR2 YSLEER. CDR3 length: 15 residues.